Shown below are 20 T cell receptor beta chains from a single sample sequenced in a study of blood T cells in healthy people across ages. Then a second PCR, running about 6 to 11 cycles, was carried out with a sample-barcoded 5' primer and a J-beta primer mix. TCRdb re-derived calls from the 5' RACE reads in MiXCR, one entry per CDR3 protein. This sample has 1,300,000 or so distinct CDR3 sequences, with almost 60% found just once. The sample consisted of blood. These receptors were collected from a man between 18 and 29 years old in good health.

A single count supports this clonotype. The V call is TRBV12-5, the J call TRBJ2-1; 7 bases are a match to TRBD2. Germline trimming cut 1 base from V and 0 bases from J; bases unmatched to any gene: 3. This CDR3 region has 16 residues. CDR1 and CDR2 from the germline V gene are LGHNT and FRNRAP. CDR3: CASGLALADSYNEQFF. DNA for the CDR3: TGTGCTAGTGGTTTGGCTCTAGCGGACTCCTACAATGAGCAGTTCTTC.

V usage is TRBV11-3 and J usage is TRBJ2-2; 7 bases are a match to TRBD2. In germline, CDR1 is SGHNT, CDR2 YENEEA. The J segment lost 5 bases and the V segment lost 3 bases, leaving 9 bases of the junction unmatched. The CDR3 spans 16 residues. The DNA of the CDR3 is TGTGCCAGCAGCTTCAGTGTTAGCGGGTTGACCGGGGAGCTGTTTTTT. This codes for CASSFSVSGLTGELFF.

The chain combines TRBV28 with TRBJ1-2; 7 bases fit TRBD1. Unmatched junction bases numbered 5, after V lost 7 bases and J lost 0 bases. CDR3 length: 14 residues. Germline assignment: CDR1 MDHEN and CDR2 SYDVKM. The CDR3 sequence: CASNDRAANYGYTF. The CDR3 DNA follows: TGTGCCAGCAACGACAGGGCCGCTAACTATGGCTACACCTTC.

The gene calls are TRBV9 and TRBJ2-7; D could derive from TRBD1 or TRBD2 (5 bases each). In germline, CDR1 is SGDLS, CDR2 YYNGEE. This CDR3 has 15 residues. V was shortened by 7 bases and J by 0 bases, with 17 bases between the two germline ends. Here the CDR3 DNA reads TGTGCCAGCGCCACGTCCGGGGCCTCCTCCTACGAGCAGTACTTC. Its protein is CASATSGASSYEQYF.

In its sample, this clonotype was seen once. The CDR3 DNA sequence: TGTGCCAGCTCACCAAGGGAGAGACCTTCCGGAAACACCATATATTTT. Translating it yields CASSPRERPSGNTIYF. The chain uses TRBV18 and TRBJ1-3; no clear D gene. The CDR3 extends over 16 amino acids. Trimming cost V 2 bases and J 4 bases, with 15 bases left between them. Per the germline V gene, CDR1 is KGHSH and CDR2 is LQKENI.

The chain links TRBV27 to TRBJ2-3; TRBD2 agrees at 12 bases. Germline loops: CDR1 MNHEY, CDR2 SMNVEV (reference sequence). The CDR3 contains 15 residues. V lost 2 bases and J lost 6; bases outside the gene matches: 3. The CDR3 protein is CASSLGTSGRDTQYF. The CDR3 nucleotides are TGTGCCAGCAGTTTAGGGACTAGCGGGCGGGATACGCAGTATTTT.

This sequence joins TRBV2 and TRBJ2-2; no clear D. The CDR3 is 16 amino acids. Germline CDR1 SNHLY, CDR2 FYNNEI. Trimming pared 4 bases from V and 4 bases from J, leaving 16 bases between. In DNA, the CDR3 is TGTGCCAGCAGTGTCTCACGAGGCCGAGGCACCGGGGAGCTGTTTTTT. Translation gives CASSVSRGRGTGELFF.

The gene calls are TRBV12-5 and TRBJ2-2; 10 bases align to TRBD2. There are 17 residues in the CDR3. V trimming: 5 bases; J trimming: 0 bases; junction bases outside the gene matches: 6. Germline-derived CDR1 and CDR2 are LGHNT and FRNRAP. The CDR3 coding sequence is TGTGCTAGTGGTCCTATGGGACTAGCGTCGAACACCGGGGAGCTGTTTTTT. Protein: CASGPMGLASNTGELFF.

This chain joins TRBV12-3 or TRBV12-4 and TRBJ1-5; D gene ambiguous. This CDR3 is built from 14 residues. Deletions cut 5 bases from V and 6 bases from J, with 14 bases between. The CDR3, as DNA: TGTGCCAGCAGTCCAACAAGGGTAATTCAGCCCCAGCATTTT. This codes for CASSPTRVIQPQHF.

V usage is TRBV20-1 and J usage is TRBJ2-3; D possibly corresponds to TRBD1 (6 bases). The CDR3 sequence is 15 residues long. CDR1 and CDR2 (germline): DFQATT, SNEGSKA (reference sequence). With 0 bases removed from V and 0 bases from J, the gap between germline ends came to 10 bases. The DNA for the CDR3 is TGCAGTGCTAGAGATGGGGGCTCTAGCACAGATACGCAGTATTTT. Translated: CSARDGGSSTDTQYF.

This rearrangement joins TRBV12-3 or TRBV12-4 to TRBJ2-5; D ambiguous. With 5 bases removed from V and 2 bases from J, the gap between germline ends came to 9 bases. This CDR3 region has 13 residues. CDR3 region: CASSAGYQETQYF. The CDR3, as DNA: TGTGCCAGCAGTGCCGGATATCAAGAGACCCAGTACTTC.

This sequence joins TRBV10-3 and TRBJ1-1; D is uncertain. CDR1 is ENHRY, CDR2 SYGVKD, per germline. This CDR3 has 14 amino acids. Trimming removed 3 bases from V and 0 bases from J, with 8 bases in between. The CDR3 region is CAISEGRMNTEAFF. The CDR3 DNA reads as TGTGCCATCAGTGAAGGCAGGATGAACACTGAAGCTTTCTTT.

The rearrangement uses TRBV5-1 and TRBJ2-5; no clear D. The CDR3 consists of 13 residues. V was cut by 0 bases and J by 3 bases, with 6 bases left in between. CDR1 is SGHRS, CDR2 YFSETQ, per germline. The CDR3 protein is CASSLAIKETQYF. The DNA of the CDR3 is TGCGCCAGCAGCTTGGCTATTAAAGAGACCCAGTACTTC.

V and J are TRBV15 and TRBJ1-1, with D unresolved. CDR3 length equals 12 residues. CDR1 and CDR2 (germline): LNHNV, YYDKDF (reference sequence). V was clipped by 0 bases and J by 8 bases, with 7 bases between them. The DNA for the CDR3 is TGTGCCACCAGCAGAGATTCGGGCGAAGCTTTCTTT. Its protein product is CATSRDSGEAFF.

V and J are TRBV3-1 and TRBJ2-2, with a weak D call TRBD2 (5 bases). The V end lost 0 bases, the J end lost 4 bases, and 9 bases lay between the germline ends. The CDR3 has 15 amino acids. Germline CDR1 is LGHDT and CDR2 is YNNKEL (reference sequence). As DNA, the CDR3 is TGTGCCAGCAGCCAAGATCCCGGGATCACCGGGGAGCTGTTTTTT. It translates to CASSQDPGITGELFF.

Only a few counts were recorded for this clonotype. CDR3 bases: TGTGCCAGCAGCGGACTACTTGGGGAGCAGTACTTC. Translated: CASSGLLGEQYF. V usage is TRBV9 and J usage is TRBJ2-7; a possible D gene is TRBD2 (5 bases). CDR1 and CDR2 (germline): SGDLS, YYNGEE. V was clipped by 3 bases and J by 7 bases, with 11 bases between them. This CDR3 comprises 12 residues.

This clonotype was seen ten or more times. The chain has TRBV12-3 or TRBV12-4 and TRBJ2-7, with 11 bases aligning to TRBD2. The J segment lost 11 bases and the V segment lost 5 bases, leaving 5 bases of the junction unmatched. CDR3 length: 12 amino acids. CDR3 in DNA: TGTGCCAGCAGTCCCGAGACTAGCGGGAAGTACTTC. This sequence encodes CASSPETSGKYF.

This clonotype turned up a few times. The CDR3 nucleotides read TGTGCCAGCAGCTCGACGACAGGGAACTCTGGGGCCAACGTCCTGACTTTC. This codes for CASSSTTGNSGANVLTF. This chain joins TRBV11-2 and TRBJ2-6; 7 bases match TRBD1. The CDR3 runs 17 residues. V lost 4 bases, J lost 0 bases, and 6 bases stayed unmatched. The germline gives CDR1 SGHAT, CDR2 FQNNGV.

CDR3 amino acids: CASSQGRSGGEQFF. CDR3 nucleotides: TGTGCCAGCAGCCAAGGTAGGAGCGGCGGTGAGCAGTTCTTC. The V and J genes are TRBV4-2 and TRBJ2-1, with TRBD2 as a possible D gene (5 bases). Trimming cost V 1 base and J 9 bases, with 13 bases left between them. Germline V gene lookup returns CDR1 LGHNA and CDR2 YNFKEQ. The CDR3 covers 14 residues.

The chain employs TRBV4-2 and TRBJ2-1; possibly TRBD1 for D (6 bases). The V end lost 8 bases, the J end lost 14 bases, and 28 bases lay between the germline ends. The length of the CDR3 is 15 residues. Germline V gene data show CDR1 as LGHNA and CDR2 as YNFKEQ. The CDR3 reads CASGPVGQMTMNKFF. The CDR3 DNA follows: TGTGCCAGCGGCCCCGTCGGACAGATGACAATGAACAAGTTCTTC.